The following is a TCR beta chain sequence with its context. This clonotype was seen a handful of times. Its antigen has not been determined. No clone much larger than this one lies a single base away; base qualities are absent. The sample comes from a study of early T cells in non-severe SARS-CoV-2 infection (dated by TCRdb to about 2021). Study-wide context: Bulk RNA from unsorted whole blood was used for TCR sequencing, so alpha and beta chains could not be paired.

Paper-wide results and their limitations: VDJdb matching was skewed toward anti-spike CD8 responses and likely underestimated virus-specific expansions by missing private and CD4 specificities.

Libraries were constructed by 5' RACE. The run used a NextSeq 500. Unique molecular identifiers were attached to individual cDNA molecules in the TCR library protocol so that sequencing error and PCR bias could be corrected. TCR alpha and beta chains were both sequenced, and the abundances of alpha and beta sequences in each sample were closely correlated with each other. The published analysis was carried out like this. Decombinator V4 was used to perform V gene, J gene and CDR3 annotation of TCR sequences. Expanded TCRs were defined as changing significantly between any two time points under a Poisson model with p below 0.0001. TCR abundances were normalised to the total number of TCRs sequenced per sample and expressed as counts per million. TRAV1-2 paired with TRAJ12, TRAJ20 or TRAJ33 defined MAIT TCRs, while TRAV10 paired with TRAJ18 defined iNKT TCRs. VDJdb, accessed 1 November 2021, was searched for CMV, EBV and SARS-CoV-2 annotated TCRs, with TCRs annotated for multiple antigens excluded. TCRdb reprocessed the public reads (quality trimming at Q25 with fastp, clone calling with MiXCR) and kept in-frame beta chains. Every CDR3 protein is listed once, alongside the most common genes and DNA of its rows. The V and J calls and clone size are TCRdb's, not the authors'. This sample gives about 83,000 distinct CDR3 sequences in total; more than 9% of them show up just once. The ten largest clonotypes hold approximately 8% of the sample.

The study was a case-control design nested within a healthcare worker cohort in London, UK, with weekly nasopharyngeal swab PCR tests and blood sampling. Healthcare workers were enrolled in the week of the UK lockdown, from 23 to 31 March 2020, and were followed every week for up to roughly 15 weeks. The cysteine opens and the phenylalanine closes a CDR3 of 14 amino acids. The DNA shown is the 42-base CDR3, in frame from base 1. Ends trimmed: V by 4 bases, J by 5 bases; bases unmatched to a gene: 6. CDR1 KGHSH and CDR2 LQKENI are derived from the germline V gene. The receptor chain draws on TRBV18 and TRBJ2-5, with 8 junctional bases fitting TRBD1. The receptor comes from an adult who was a healthcare worker with PCR-confirmed SARS-CoV-2 infection or an uninfected control (not recorded which). The sequenced sample was whole blood, obtained at baseline. In nucleotides, the sequence is TGTGCCAGCTCACTCCGACAGGGGCGGGAGACCCAGTACTTC. This yields the protein CASSLRQGRETQYF.